This T cell receptor beta chain comes out of a study of technical replicates of blood from a few donors. The CDR3 is 13 amino acids. From germline, CDR1 is MNHEY and CDR2 SMNVEV (reference sequence). Deletions cut 5 bases from V and 6 bases from J, with 11 bases between. The assay was immunoSEQ multiplex PCR, and TCRdb's table has in-frame clones only and misses some. This table has approximately 76,000 clones, approximately 86% appearing once. The receptor comes from a human donor in good health. Some clones in this sample may be carry-over from other donors' samples. Sequencing used PBMCs. The V gene is TRBV27, the J gene TRBJ1-5, with D possibly TRBD1 on 6 matching bases. The CDR3 loop reads CASSPSGVQPQHF. In DNA, the CDR3 is TGTGCCAGCAGTCCTTCAGGGGTTCAGCCCCAGCATTTT.